These 28 T cell receptor beta chains originate from one sample sequenced in a study of cytomegalovirus exposure and HLA in healthy donors. The PCR was carried out with 60 Vbeta primers and 13 Jbeta primers. Using immunoSEQ multiplex PCR, the repertoire was profiled, and TCRdb retains in-frame clones only, with some absent. The table lists 150,000 or so clones, with 1.5% to 2% in the top ten. The specimen sequenced was PBMCs. The origin of the receptors is a woman aged 50 to 60 in good health and CMV-seronegative.

This sequence joins TRBV6-5 and TRBJ2-5; 7 positions match TRBD2. Germline assignment: CDR1 MNHEY and CDR2 SVGAGI. The CDR3 is 13 residues long. With 6 bases clipped from V and 5 bases from J, the junction kept 6 bases outside the gene matches. In nucleotides, the CDR3 is TGTGCCAGCAGGTGGGGAGGGGCCGAGACCCAGTACTTC. Translating it yields CASRWGGAETQYF.

Comment on this clone: This sample also contains other DNA sequences that code for the same CDR3. The chain couples TRBV6-5 to TRBJ2-1, with 7 bases identical to TRBD1. The germline V gene encodes CDR1 MNHEY and CDR2 SVGAGI. The CDR3 sequence is 14 residues long. Trimming cost V 7 bases and J 2 bases; bases outside gene matches: 5. CDR3 in DNA: TGTGCCAGCAAGCAGGGGGATCCCTACAATGAGCAGTTCTTC. Translated, it gives CASKQGDPYNEQFF.

This sequence joins TRBV5-6 and TRBJ2-5; weak D call: TRBD1 (6 bases). The DNA end favors TRBJ2-7, so the J call may be wrong. Germline-derived CDR1 and CDR2 are SGHDT and YYEEEE. CDR3 length: 14 residues. CDR3 DNA: TGTGCCAGCAGCTTGGGTGTAGGGGGCTACGAGCAGTACTTC. Translated, it gives CASSLGVGGYEQYF.

The chain joins TRBV2 to TRBJ1-5; no firm D call. The germline CDR1 and CDR2 sequences are SNHLY and FYNNEI. V lost 1 base and J 1 base, leaving 8 bases between the germline ends. The CDR3 loop spans 15 amino acids. The CDR3: CASSEDRFSNQPQHF. CDR3 sequence (DNA): TGTGCCAGCAGTGAAGACAGATTCAGCAATCAGCCCCAGCATTTT. The whole variable domain, remainder taken from reference TRBV2 and TRBJ1-5, is EPEVTQTPSHQVTQMGQEVILRCVPISNHLYFYWYRQILGQKVEFLVSFYNNEISEKSEIFDDQFSVERPDGSNFTLKIRSTKLEDSAMYFCASSEDRFSNQPQHFGDGTRLSIL.

The chain has TRBV9 and TRBJ2-7, with 8 bases aligning to TRBD1. Germline-derived CDR1 and CDR2 are SGDLS and YYNGEE. The J segment lost 3 bases and the V segment lost 2 bases, leaving 7 bases of the junction unmatched. This CDR3 comprises 15 residues. The CDR3 DNA follows: TGTGCCAGCAGCGTTACAGGGGGTTCGTACTACGAGCAGTACTTC. Translated: CASSVTGGSYYEQYF.

The V gene is TRBV7-9, the J gene TRBJ2-7, with 7 bases identical to TRBD1. Germline CDR1 SEHNR, CDR2 FQNEAQ (reference sequence). This CDR3 region has 14 residues. V gave up 8 bases and J gave up 4 bases; unmatched junction bases: 11. The DNA for the CDR3 is TGTGCCAGCCTTTCACACGGGACAGATTACGAGCAGTACTTC. As protein: CASLSHGTDYEQYF.

V and J are TRBV7-9 and TRBJ2-1, with TRBD2 matching over 9 bases. Germline V gene lookup returns CDR1 SEHNR and CDR2 FQNEAQ (reference sequence). With 5 bases clipped from V and 7 bases from J, the junction kept 9 bases outside the gene matches. This CDR3 is 15 amino acids long. The CDR3 nucleotides read TGTGCCAGCAGCCGGGCGGGGGGGACGGCGAATGAGCAGTTCTTC. The encoded protein is CASSRAGGTANEQFF.

The chain combines TRBV9 with TRBJ2-1, with a weak D call TRBD2 (5 bases). The CDR3 has 15 residues. V was cut by 1 base and J by 0 bases, with 8 bases left in between. Germline V gene lookup returns CDR1 SGDLS and CDR2 YYNGEE. CDR3 amino acids: CASSVTGSSYNEQFF. The CDR3 DNA sequence: TGTGCCAGCAGCGTAACGGGGAGCTCCTACAATGAGCAGTTCTTC.

The chain carries TRBV4-2 and TRBJ2-5; D is unresolved. Trimming took off 0 bases at V and 5 bases at J, with 10 bases between the two ends. Germline values: CDR1 LGHNA, CDR2 YNFKEQ. The CDR3 consists of 14 residues. For the CDR3, the DNA is TGTGCCAGCAGCCAAGATTGGTCGAGGGAGACCCAGTACTTC. Residues: CASSQDWSRETQYF.

The V and J genes are TRBV7-9 and TRBJ1-4; possibly TRBD1 for D (5 bases). V gave up 0 bases and J gave up 2 bases, with 13 bases separating them. Germline values: CDR1 SEHNR, CDR2 FQNEAQ (reference sequence). The CDR3 has 17 amino acids. Here the CDR3 DNA reads TGTGCCAGCAGCTTAGCGCTTACCAGGGCGACTAATGAAAAACTGTTTTTT. This codes for CASSLALTRATNEKLFF. Full variable domain (rest looked up from reference TRBV7-9 and TRBJ1-4): DTGVSQNPRHKITKRGQNVTFRCDPISEHNRLYWYRQTLGQGPEFLTYFQNEAQLEKSRLLSDRFSAERPKGSFSTLEIQRTEQGDSAMYLCASSLALTRATNEKLFFGSGTQLSVL.

V is TRBV28 and J is TRBJ1-1; a possible D gene is TRBD1 (5 bases). Trimming shortened V by 7 bases and J by 7 bases, and 13 bases separated the two germline ends. Per germline, CDR1 MDHEN and CDR2 SYDVKM. This CDR3 is built from 12 residues. The DNA of the CDR3 is TGTGCCAGCATCCAAACAGGCCTTGAAGCTTTCTTT. Amino acid sequence: CASIQTGLEAFF.

The chain is built from TRBV5-1 and TRBJ1-4; tentative D call: TRBD1 (6 bases). V was pared by 5 bases and J by 6 bases, with 14 bases between. CDR3 length equals 14 residues. The germline V gene has CDR1 SGHRS and CDR2 YFSETQ. CDR3 protein: CASSFGTSDEKLFF. CDR3 DNA: TGCGCCAGCAGTTTCGGGACATCGGATGAAAAACTGTTTTTT.

The chain joins TRBV5-1 to TRBJ2-7, with D possibly being TRBD2 (6 bases). The CDR3 is 14 amino acids. Germline CDR1 reads SGHRS; CDR2 reads YFSETQ. The ends were cut back, 3 bases at V and 7 bases at J, with 17 bases in the middle. CDR3: CASSSDPRGGEQYF. In nucleotides, the CDR3 is TGCGCCAGCAGCTCGGACCCTCGAGGAGGGGAGCAGTACTTC.

The J gene is TRBJ1-1, the V gene TRBV5-1; maybe TRBD1 (6 bases). CDR1 is SGHRS and CDR2 is YFSETQ in the germline V gene. The ends were cut back, 0 bases at V and 2 bases at J, with 14 bases in the middle. The CDR3 is 16 amino acids. Here the CDR3 reads CASSLGTGTLNTEAFF. Here the CDR3 DNA reads TGCGCCAGCAGCTTGGGAACCGGGACACTAAACACTGAAGCTTTCTTT.

This chain links TRBV5-4 with TRBJ2-1, with a weak D call TRBD2 (6 bases). V was cut by 0 bases and J by 3 bases, with 10 bases left in between. There are 15 residues in the CDR3. The germline V gene has CDR1 SGHNT and CDR2 YYREEE (reference sequence). The CDR3 coding sequence is TGTGCCAGCAGCTTGGCCGCGGACTACTACAATGAGCAGTTCTTC. Its protein product is CASSLAADYYNEQFF.

This rearrangement joins TRBV6-4 to TRBJ2-1; 7 nucleotides match TRBD2. Trimming took 2 bases from V and 4 from J; bases not matched to a gene: 5. This CDR3 spans 15 amino acids. Germline-derived CDR1 and CDR2 are MRHNA and SNTAGT. DNA of the CDR3: TGTGCCAGCAGTGACCCTCAGCGGGGATACAATGAGCAGTTCTTC. This translates into CASSDPQRGYNEQFF.

This chain links TRBV11-2 with TRBJ1-5; D uncertain. The germline V gene encodes CDR1 SGHAT and CDR2 FQNNGV. The V end was cut by 5 bases, the J end by 4 bases, with 9 bases between. CDR3 length: 13 amino acids. This chain's CDR3 is CASSLARNQPQHF. For the CDR3, the DNA is TGTGCCAGCAGCCTCGCGAGGAATCAGCCCCAGCATTTT.

The J gene is TRBJ1-1, the V gene TRBV5-1; D is perhaps TRBD1 (6 bases). V gave up 4 bases and J gave up 1 base, with 8 bases separating them. CDR1 SGHRS and CDR2 YFSETQ come from the germline V gene. The CDR3 is made up of 13 amino acids. The CDR3 nucleotides are TGCGCCAGCAGCGGGGGCGAGAACACTGAAGCTTTCTTT. It yields the protein CASSGGENTEAFF.

The chain has TRBV18 and TRBJ2-7; a possible D gene is TRBD1 (6 bases). Germline V gene data show CDR1 as KGHSH and CDR2 as LQKENI. Trimming removed 2 bases at V and 9 bases at J, with 14 bases between. This CDR3 region has 13 residues. The CDR3 bases are TGTGCCAGCTCACCAAAGACAGGTTCCGGGCAGTACTTC. Its translation: CASSPKTGSGQYF.

CDR3 protein: CASSVDRGIYGYTF. The CDR3 nucleotides are TGCGCCAGCAGCGTAGACAGGGGTATCTATGGCTACACCTTC. This rearrangement joins TRBV5-1 to TRBJ1-2; 8 nucleotides align to TRBD1. The V and J ends lost 4 bases and 4 bases, in that order; junction bases with no gene match: 6. This CDR3 has 14 residues. Looked up from germline, CDR1 is SGHRS and CDR2 is YFSETQ.

The chain employs TRBV5-1 and TRBJ2-5; no reliable D call. The CDR3 has 14 amino acids. Trimming took off 4 bases at V and 1 base at J, with 11 bases between the two ends. Germline values: CDR1 SGHRS, CDR2 YFSETQ. The CDR3 region is CASSPTAAQETQYF. The CDR3 DNA reads TGCGCCAGCAGCCCCACGGCGGCCCAAGAGACCCAGTACTTC.

The genes are TRBV27 and TRBJ2-7; possible D gene TRBD2, 6 bases. CDR3 size: 15 residues. Trimming took off 5 bases at V and 2 bases at J, with 16 bases between the two ends. Germline-derived CDR1 and CDR2 are MNHEY and SMNVEV (reference sequence). CDR3 protein: CASSSIAGSTYEQYF. CDR3 bases: TGTGCCAGCAGTAGCATTGCCGGGAGCACCTACGAGCAGTACTTC.

V is TRBV28 and J is TRBJ2-1; tentative D call: TRBD2 (6 bases). This CDR3 comprises 15 residues. From germline, CDR1 is MDHEN and CDR2 SYDVKM. The V end was cut by 4 bases, the J end by 8 bases, with 18 bases between. The CDR3 DNA sequence: TGTGCCAGCAGTTGGGTGGGGAAAACTAGCCATGAGCAGTTCTTC. Translation: CASSWVGKTSHEQFF.

The chain recombines TRBV7-6 with TRBJ2-5, with TRBD1 matching 7 bases. The germline gives CDR1 SGHVS, CDR2 FNYEAQ. V dropped 4 bases and J dropped 5; count of bases not matched to a gene: 4. The CDR3 is made up of 13 amino acids. CDR3 protein: CASSSGGKETQYF. The CDR3 bases are TGTGCCAGCAGCTCAGGGGGTAAGGAGACCCAGTACTTC.

The V gene is TRBV27, the J gene TRBJ2-7, with 8 bases that match TRBD2. The CDR3 is made up of 14 amino acids. CDR1 is MNHEY, CDR2 SMNVEV, per germline (reference sequence). V gave up 3 bases and J gave up 3 bases; unmatched junction bases: 4. The CDR3 sequence is CASSFGTSGYEQYF. In DNA, the CDR3 is TGTGCCAGCAGTTTCGGAACTAGCGGCTACGAGCAGTACTTC.

The J gene is TRBJ1-5, the V gene TRBV6-5, with 8 bases matching TRBD1. Trimming at V came to 5 bases and at J to 6 bases, leaving 9 bases not matched to a gene. The germline V gene encodes CDR1 MNHEY and CDR2 SVGAGI. CDR3 length: 15 amino acids. In DNA, the CDR3 is TGTGCCAGCAGTGTTGGACAGGGTAGGTCTCAGCCCCAGCATTTT. This translates into CASSVGQGRSQPQHF.

The rearrangement links TRBV7-9 to TRBJ1-6; perhaps TRBD1 as D (6 bases). Germline assignment: CDR1 SEHNR and CDR2 FQNEAQ (reference sequence). The CDR3 covers 15 residues. Trimming shortened V by 7 bases and J by 5 bases, and 15 bases separated the two germline ends. The CDR3 region has the DNA TGTGCCAGCAACCGTCCGGGACAAAATAATTCACCCCTCCACTTT. It yields the protein CASNRPGQNNSPLHF.

This chain joins TRBV7-3 and TRBJ2-2; 13 nucleotides align to TRBD2. Trimming took 2 bases from V and 2 from J; bases not matched to a gene: 11. Germline V CDR1 and CDR2: SGHTA, FQGTGA. The CDR3 length is 20 residues. The CDR3 spells CASSLSGRTSGGPNTGELFF. The CDR3 nucleotides are TGTGCCAGCAGCTTATCGGGGAGGACTAGCGGGGGCCCCAACACCGGGGAGCTGTTTTTT.